This T cell receptor beta chain comes out of a study of blood T cells in healthy people across ages. There were at least 6 micrograms of total RNA extracted from every sample. Germline V gives CDR1 GTSNPN, CDR2 SVGIG (reference sequence). The CDR3 is 12 residues long. Together with a sample-barcoded 5' primer, a J-beta primer mix was included in a second PCR lasting 7 to 11 cycles. Using its own MiXCR run on the 5' RACE reads, TCRdb lists one record per CDR3 protein. The table includes 500,000 to 700,000 distinct CDR3 sequences, approximately 30% detected once. This clonotype was observed a handful of times. This may arise from a read error, as a much more abundant clone is one base away.

This TCR was sampled from a woman of 80 years or more in good health. The rearrangement joins TRBV30 to TRBJ2-1; D assignment may be TRBD1 or TRBD2 (5 bases each). The last part of the DNA fits TRBJ2-7 better; the J call may be wrong. Input material: blood. The CDR3 region is CACGKGYNEQYF. The DNA of the CDR3 is TGTGCCTGCGGGAAGGGGTACAATGAGCAGTACTTC.